This note documents a single T cell receptor beta chain sequence. This record belongs to a study of blood T cell repertoires in COVID-19. Libraries were prepared by immunoSEQ multiplex PCR; TCRdb keeps only in-frame clonotypes and omits some of them. This table has about 170,000 clones, about 81% appearing once. Trimming at V came to 6 bases and at J to 7 bases, leaving 15 bases not matched to a gene. The germline CDR1 and CDR2 sequences are MNHNY and SVGAGI (reference sequence). The CDR3 consists of 16 residues. The V call is TRBV6-6, the J call TRBJ1-3, with 7 bases that match TRBD1. This receptor was obtained from an older woman with acute or convalescent COVID-19. Sequencing used peripheral blood. Written as DNA, the CDR3 is TGTGCCAGCAGCCCGAGTGGCAGGGGGGCTCGGAACACCATATATTTT. This translates into CASSPSGRGARNTIYF.